The source of this T cell receptor (beta chain) is a study of T cell responses to AZD1222 COVID-19 vaccine. CDR3 size: 15 residues. The germline gives CDR1 MDHEN, CDR2 SYDVKM. The ends lost 6 bases at V and 5 bases at J; junction bases unmatched: 7. TCRdb's copy holds only in-frame clones and misses some; the assay was immunoSEQ multiplex PCR. The sample contains roughly 180,000 clones, under 95% of which appear only once. Sequenced here: peripheral blood, sampled 28 days after the second AZD1222 dose. The chain links TRBV28 to TRBJ2-2, with 9 bases aligning to TRBD1. The sequence derives from an adult who received the AZD1222 COVID-19 vaccine. CDR3 DNA sequence: TGTGCCAGCAGCCCACAGGGGGCGCGAACCGGGGAGCTGTTTTTT. This sequence encodes CASSPQGARTGELFF.